These T cell receptor beta chains were read from a single sample in a study of brain T cells in children with intractable seizures. Produced via immunoSEQ multiplex PCR; TCRdb's table is partial and in-frame only. The table includes 35,000 to 50,000 clones, roughly 90% detected once. The sample in question was peripheral blood, obtained at surgery. The receptors shown here come from a girl aged 2 to 9 with tuberous sclerosis and intractable seizures. The conserved cysteine and the conserved F or W are not part of the CDR3 here. Each record gives: V gene, J gene, CDR3 protein.

TRBV6-5	TRBJ2-3	ASRPGLAADTQY
TRBV27	TRBJ1-2	ASSPKTQVLRGGGYT
TRBV6-1	TRBJ1-6	ASSEGGWRTPYNSPLH
TRBV18	TRBJ1-1	ASSEGSGPEAF
TRBV18	TRBJ1-1	ASSPGRELNTEAF
TRBV7-9	TRBJ1-5	ASSEDSLQPQH
TRBV24-1	TRBJ2-3	ATSEYKGAARADTQY
TRBV3-1/TRBV3-2	TRBJ2-3	ASSRGGEGMVTDTQY
TRBV6-1	TRBJ2-1	ASSEKRGGHEQF
TRBV4-2	TRBJ2-3	ASSQETGTSTDTQY
TRBV5-4	TRBJ2-7	ASSKNQEGMQY
TRBV29-1	TRBJ2-6	SVDYSGANVLT